This T cell receptor beta chain comes out of a study of identical twins. General observations from the study: The presence of invariant MAIT and iNKT cells could partly confound analyses of zero-insertion sequences.

Carrying unique molecular identifiers, the cDNA also gained a universal primer site through template switching. TCRdb redid the calling of the 5' RACE reads with MiXCR, one entry per CDR3 protein. This table holds about 450,000 distinct CDR3 sequences, approximately 18% found once. Of note for this clonotype: What it binds is not known.

V shed 3 bases and J 8 bases; nucleotides not matched to a gene: 8. This CDR3 region has 15 residues. Germline values: CDR1 ENHRY, CDR2 SYGVKD. This clonotype was sampled from a man over 45 in good health. The chain carries TRBV10-3 and TRBJ2-1, with 9 bases identical to TRBD2. Sequenced material: naive T cells sorted from blood. The CDR3 here is CAISDVRGGADEQFF. CDR3 nucleotide sequence: TGTGCCATCAGTGACGTGCGCGGGGGGGCCGATGAGCAGTTCTTC.